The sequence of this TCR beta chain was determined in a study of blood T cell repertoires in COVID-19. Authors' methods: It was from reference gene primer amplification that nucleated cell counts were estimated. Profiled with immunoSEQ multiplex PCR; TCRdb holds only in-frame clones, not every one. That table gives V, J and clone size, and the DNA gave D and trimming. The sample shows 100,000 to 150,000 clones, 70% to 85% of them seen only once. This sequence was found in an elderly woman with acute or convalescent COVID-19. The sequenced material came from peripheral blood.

The CDR3 is CASSLTSGDAWETQYF. CDR3 coding DNA: TGCGCCAGCAGCTTGACTAGCGGGGACGCTTGGGAGACCCAGTACTTC. The chain has TRBV5-1 and TRBJ2-5; 10 nucleotides line up with TRBD2. Trimming cost V 1 base and J 5 bases; bases outside gene matches: 8. Germline CDR1 reads SGHRS; CDR2 reads YFSETQ. The CDR3 length is 16 residues.